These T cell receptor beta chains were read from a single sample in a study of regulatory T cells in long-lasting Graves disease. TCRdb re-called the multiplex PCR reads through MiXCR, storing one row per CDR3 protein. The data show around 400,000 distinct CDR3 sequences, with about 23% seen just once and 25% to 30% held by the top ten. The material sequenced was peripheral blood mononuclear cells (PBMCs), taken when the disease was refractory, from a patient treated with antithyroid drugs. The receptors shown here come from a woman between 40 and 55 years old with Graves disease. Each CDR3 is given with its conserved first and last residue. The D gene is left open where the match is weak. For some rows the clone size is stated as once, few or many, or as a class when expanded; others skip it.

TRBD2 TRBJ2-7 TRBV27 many CASSQGLAASYEQYF TGTGCCAGCAGCCAGGGACTAGCGGCCTCCTACGAGCAGTACTTC
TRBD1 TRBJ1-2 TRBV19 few CASSIVETGKFDYGYTF TGTGCCAGTAGTATTGTGGAGACAGGGAAATTCGACTATGGCTACACCTTC
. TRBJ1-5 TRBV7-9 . CASSSSWGGNQPQHF TGTGCCAGCAGCTCCTCCTGGGGGGGCAATCAGCCCCAGCATTTT
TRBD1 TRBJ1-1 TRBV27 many CASSTYRGLGTEAFF TGTGCCAGCAGTACGTACAGGGGGCTTGGCACTGAAGCTTTCTTT
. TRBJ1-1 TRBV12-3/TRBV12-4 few CASSYSDTEAFF TGTGCCAGCAGTTACTCGGACACTGAAGCTTTCTTT
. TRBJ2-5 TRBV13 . CASSLAAGSKTQYF TGTGCCAGCAGCTTGGCGGCGGGAAGTAAGACCCAGTACTTC
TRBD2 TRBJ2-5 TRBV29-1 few CSVRLAGRGETQYF TGCAGCGTACGACTAGCGGGAAGGGGGGAGACCCAGTACTTC
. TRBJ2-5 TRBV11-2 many CASSFSPSQETQYF TGTGCCAGCAGCTTTAGTCCGAGCCAAGAGACCCAGTACTTC
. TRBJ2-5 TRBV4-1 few CASSTILSQETQYF TGCGCCAGCAGTACTATCCTCTCCCAAGAGACCCAGTACTTC
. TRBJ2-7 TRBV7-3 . CASTPTIGGFNEQYF TGTGCCAGCACCCCAACGATCGGGGGCTTCAACGAGCAGTACTTC
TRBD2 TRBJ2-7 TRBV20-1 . CSAGGDTSYEQYF TGCAGTGCCGGGGGGGACACCTCCTACGAGCAGTACTTC